These T cell receptor beta chains were read from a single sample in a study of shared clonotypes between healthy human individuals. Sequencing used immunoSEQ multiplex PCR; TCRdb keeps in-frame clones, though not all of them. The sample holds around 2.1 million clones, 93% seen once. Input material: naive CD8+ T cells from PBMCs. These receptor sequences come from a man in his late teens or twenties in good health. Some clones in this sample may be carry-over from other donors' samples. Each CDR3 is given with its conserved first and last residue. The D gene is left open where the match is weak. Where a row states a size, it is once, few, many or the class of an expanded clone; other rows omit it.

j_call | v_call | clone_size | d_call | cdr3_nt | cdr3_aa
TRBJ1-5 | TRBV19 | NA | NA | TGTGCCAGTAGTATAGTACCCCGCAATCAGCCCCAGCATTTT | CASSIVPRNQPQHF
TRBJ2-7 | TRBV27 | once | NA | TGTGCCAGCACCTCCGGGGGGACAGTCTACGAGCAGTACTTC | CASTSGGTVYEQYF
TRBJ2-2 | TRBV15 | NA | NA | TGTGCCACGGCGGGACTTCATATTCTTAACACCGGGGAGCTGTTTTTT | CATAGLHILNTGELFF
TRBJ2-7 | TRBV4-2 | NA | TRBD2 | TGTGCCAGCAGCCAAGGGACTAGCGGCTCGGGGCAGTACTTC | CASSQGTSGSGQYF
TRBJ2-2 | TRBV27 | NA | TRBD2 | TGTGCCAGCAGACCGGGACTAGCGGGAGGGCGGGGCACCGGGGAGCTGTTTTTT | CASRPGLAGGRGTGELFF
TRBJ1-1 | TRBV5-5 | NA | NA | TGTGCCAGCAGCTTCGGGATGAACACTGAAGCTTTCTTT | CASSFGMNTEAFF
TRBJ2-7 | TRBV7-9 | NA | TRBD2 | TGTGCCAGCAGCTTGCTAGCGGACCCCAACGAGCAGTACTTC | CASSLLADPNEQYF
TRBJ2-7 | TRBV4-1 | once | TRBD1 | TGCGCCAGCAGCCCCGGACAGGGGGCGAGGAACGAGCAGTACTTC | CASSPGQGARNEQYF
TRBJ1-4 | TRBV5-6 | NA | NA | TGTGCCAGCAGCTATGGGACACAACTGTTTTTT | CASSYGTQLFF
TRBJ2-4 | TRBV6-5 | NA | NA | TGTGCCAGCAGTTACTCCGCTGGTAGCGTCATTCAGTACTTC | CASSYSAGSVIQYF
TRBJ2-3 | TRBV4-2 | NA | TRBD2 | TGTGCCAGCAGCCAGACTAGCGGGAGGCCCACAGATACGCAGTATTTT | CASSQTSGRPTDTQYF
TRBJ2-7 | TRBV27 | NA | NA | TGTGCCAGCAGTGGGAGCAGTTACGAGCAGTACTTC | CASSGSSYEQYF
TRBJ2-3 | TRBV28 | NA | NA | TGTGCCAGCAGTACTCCGGGAGTCCTCGGAGATACGCAGTATTTT | CASSTPGVLGDTQYF
TRBJ2-7 | TRBV27 | NA | TRBD1 | TGTGCCAGCAGGACAGGGACAGGCTCCTACGAGCAGTACTTC | CASRTGTGSYEQYF
TRBJ2-2 | TRBV7-3 | NA | TRBD1 | TGTGCCAGCAGCCCAAACCACCACAGGGGGCTGAACACCGGGGAGCTGTTTTTT | CASSPNHHRGLNTGELFF
TRBJ2-2 | TRBV28 | NA | NA | TGTGCCAGCAGTTTATTAGCGGCGAAGTTAACCGGGGAGCTGTTTTTT | CASSLLAAKLTGELFF
TRBJ2-5 | TRBV28 | NA | TRBD2 | TGTGCCAGCATGCCCCTCGTGGGGACTAGCGGGAGGGCCCAAGAGACCCAGTACTTC | CASMPLVGTSGRAQETQYF
TRBJ1-3 | TRBV27 | NA | NA | TGTGCCAGCAGGGGCCCTGGAAACACCATATATTTT | CASRGPGNTIYF
TRBJ1-1 | TRBV6-5 | NA | NA | TGTGCCAGCAGGACAGCCAACACTGAAGCTTTCTTT | CASRTANTEAFF
TRBJ2-1 | TRBV10-3 | NA | NA | TGTGCCATCAGTGAGGCTAGAGAGCAGTTCTTC | CAISEAREQFF
TRBJ2-3 | TRBV25-1 | NA | TRBD1 | TGTGCCAGCTGGACAGGGGGGGCGGCAGATACGCAGTATTTT | CASWTGGAADTQYF
TRBJ1-2 | TRBV30 | NA | NA | TGTGCCTGGAGTGGGACGGAATATGGCTACACCTTC | CAWSGTEYGYTF
TRBJ2-1 | TRBV25-1 | NA | TRBD1 | TGTGCCAGCAGCCTTGGCCGGGACAGGGACAATGAGCAGTTCTTC | CASSLGRDRDNEQFF
TRBJ2-7 | TRBV7-9 | few | NA | TGTGCCAGCAGCCCGAGCTCCTACGAGCAGTACTTC | CASSPSSYEQYF
TRBJ2-7 | TRBV9 | NA | NA | TGTGCCAGCAGCGGAGAGGGCCCCTCCTACGAGCAGTACTTC | CASSGEGPSYEQYF
TRBJ2-3 | TRBV7-2 | NA | NA | TGTGCCAGCAGCTTAGATGACGGGCCGAGGGATACGCAGTATTTT | CASSLDDGPRDTQYF
TRBJ2-7 | TRBV16 | NA | NA | TGTGCCAGCAGCCCATCCGGGACCTACGAGCAGTACTTC | CASSPSGTYEQYF
TRBJ2-7 | TRBV6-1 | NA | NA | TGTGCCAGCACTCCAGATGCCTACGAGCAGTACTTC | CASTPDAYEQYF
TRBJ1-2 | TRBV19 | NA | NA | TGTGCCAGCCGCTGGAAACGATTTGGCTACACCTTC | CASRWKRFGYTF
TRBJ1-5 | TRBV6-6 | NA | NA | TGTGCCAGCAGGGGGGCATATAGCAATCAGCCCCAGCATTTT | CASRGAYSNQPQHF
TRBJ2-3 | TRBV25-1 | NA | TRBD1 | TGTGCCAGCAGCGAAAGGGGGGGACAGGGGGCCGATACGCAGTATTTT | CASSERGGQGADTQYF
TRBJ2-1 | TRBV10-3 | NA | NA | TGTGCCATCAGCCCAAGTCCCAATGAGCAGTTCTTC | CAISPSPNEQFF
TRBJ1-1 | TRBV27 | NA | NA | TGTGCCAGCAGTTTATCAGGGGATAACACTGAAGCTTTCTTT | CASSLSGDNTEAFF
TRBJ1-1 | TRBV28 | few | NA | TGTGCCAGCAGCGGGAACACTGAAGCTTTCTTT | CASSGNTEAFF
TRBJ1-5 | TRBV27 | NA | NA | TGTGCCAGCAGTTTAGGAGGAGATCAGCCCCAGCATTTT | CASSLGGDQPQHF
TRBJ2-7 | TRBV5-1 | NA | TRBD1 | TGCGCCAGCAGCTGGGGAGAGGGACAGACGTACTTC | CASSWGEGQTYF